This T cell receptor (beta chain) emerged from a study of cytomegalovirus exposure and HLA in healthy donors. In regard to this clone: Its antigen is not known.

This table comes from immunoSEQ multiplex PCR, and its TCRdb copy is limited to in-frame clones, with some not included. The table shows 170,000 or so clones, with 80% to 85% occurring only once. The study, taken as a whole, reports: A subsequent analysis found that TCR clusters from the first cohort also tended to co-occur in the 120 validation repertoires, with about 93% of cluster scores above 0.

The V end lost 2 bases, the J end lost 6 bases, and 25 bases lay between the germline ends. CDR1 and CDR2 from the germline V gene are ENHRY and SYGVKD. This CDR3 is 18 amino acids long. V gene TRBV10-3 combines with J gene TRBJ1-2, with D tentatively TRBD1 (5 bases). The receptor was derived from a woman aged 18-29 years in good health and CMV-seropositive. Sequenced input: PBMCs. CDR3 bases: TGTGCCATCAGTGAGCCCCGAGCCAGACGGGGGAGCTACAATGGCTACACCTTC. Its protein product is CAISEPRARRGSYNGYTF.